This T cell receptor (beta chain) was found in a study of T cells in Graves' hyperthyroidism and ophthalmopathy. The V gene lost 5 bases and the J gene lost 5 bases, with 17 bases spanning the gap. CDR3 size: 15 residues. This clonotype was found many times. RNA transcripts yielded amplified TCR beta CDR3 regions. The HTBI primer set drove a first-round RT-PCR of the TCR CDR3. TCRdb redid the calling of the multiplex PCR reads with MiXCR, one entry per CDR3 protein. The sample contains approximately 740,000 distinct CDR3 sequences, around 15% of which appear only once. This TCR was sampled from a woman aged 18-29 years with Graves' hyperthyroidism. Sequenced material: blood. The J gene is TRBJ2-3, the V gene TRBV12-3 or TRBV12-4, with a weak D call TRBD2 (6 bases). The chain's CDR3 is CASSLRRGGLDTQYF. The CDR3 region has the DNA TGTGCCAGCAGTCTCAGGCGGGGCGGATTAGATACGCAGTATTTT.